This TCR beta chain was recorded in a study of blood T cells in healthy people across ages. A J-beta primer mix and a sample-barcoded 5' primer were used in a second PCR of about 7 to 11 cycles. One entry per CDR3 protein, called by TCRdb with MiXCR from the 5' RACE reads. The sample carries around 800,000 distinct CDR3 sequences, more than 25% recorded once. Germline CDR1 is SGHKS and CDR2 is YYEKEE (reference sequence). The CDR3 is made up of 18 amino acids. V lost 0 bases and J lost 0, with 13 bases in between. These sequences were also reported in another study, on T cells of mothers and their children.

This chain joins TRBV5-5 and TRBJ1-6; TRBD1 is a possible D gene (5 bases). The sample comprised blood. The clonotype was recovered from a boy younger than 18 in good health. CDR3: CASSLDGALSSYNSPLHF. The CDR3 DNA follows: TGTGCCAGCAGCTTGGATGGGGCCCTGAGCTCCTATAATTCACCCCTCCACTTT.